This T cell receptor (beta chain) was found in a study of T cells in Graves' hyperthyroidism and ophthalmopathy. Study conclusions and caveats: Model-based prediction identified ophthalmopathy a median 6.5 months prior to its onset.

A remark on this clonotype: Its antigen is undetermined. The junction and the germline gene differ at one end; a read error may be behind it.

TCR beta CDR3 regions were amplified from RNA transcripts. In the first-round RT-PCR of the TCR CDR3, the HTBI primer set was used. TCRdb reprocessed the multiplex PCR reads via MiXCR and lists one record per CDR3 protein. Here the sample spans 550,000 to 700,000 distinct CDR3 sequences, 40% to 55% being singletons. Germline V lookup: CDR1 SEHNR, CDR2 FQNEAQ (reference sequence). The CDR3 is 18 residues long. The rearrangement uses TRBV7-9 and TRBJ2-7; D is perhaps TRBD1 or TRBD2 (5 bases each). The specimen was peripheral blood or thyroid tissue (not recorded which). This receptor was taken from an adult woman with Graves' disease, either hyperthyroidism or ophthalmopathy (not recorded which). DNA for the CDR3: TGTGCCAGCAGCTTAGGAGAGCCGGGGCCAAGGAGCTCCTACGGGCAGTACTTC. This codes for CASSLGEPGPRSSYGQYF. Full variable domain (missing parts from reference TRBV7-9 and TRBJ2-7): DTGVSQNPRHKITKRGQNVTFRCDPISEHNRLYWYRQTLGQGPEFLTYFQNEAQLEKSRLLSDRFSAERPKGSFSTLEIQRTEQGDSAMYLCASSLGEPGPRSSYGQYFGPGTRLTVT.